The clone carrying this T cell receptor beta chain was detected a few times. Its antigen is not known. The CDR3 runs to 18 residues. The ends lost 3 bases at V and 0 bases at J; junction bases unmatched: 12. Libraries for TCRalpha and TCRbeta carried sample barcodes and unique molecular identifiers via 5'RACE. TCRdb re-analysed the 5' RACE reads in MiXCR, keeping a single row per CDR3 protein. The data contain 350,000 to 550,000 distinct CDR3 sequences, roughly 18% of them singletons. This record belongs to a study of T-cell memory formation after mild COVID-19. Study-level points and caveats: While clones contracting from day 15 to 85 were balanced between CD4 and CD8, later expanders leaned CD4+.

The chain links TRBV23-1 to TRBJ2-3, with 7 nucleotides matching TRBD2. TRBV23-1 qualifies as an ORF whose function is uncertain. The sequence was collected from a man aged 18 to 30 who had mild COVID-19 (a few samples of this study predate the infection). Cell type and time point are not known. Sequenced material: PBMCs or a T cell subset sorted from them (not recorded which). The CDR3 coding sequence is TGCGCCAGCAGTCACCTCACAACGACTAGCCTGAGCACAGATACGCAGTATTTT. This translates into CASSHLTTTSLSTDTQYF.